This T cell receptor (beta chain) derives from a study of T cell repertoires in cytomegalovirus infection. Study-wide findings and caveats: CMV-specific TCR beta clonotypes restricted by HLA-C dominated the ex vivo response.

This clonotype came up many times. Its antigen is not identified. Via MiXCR, TCRdb re-called the reads, giving one row per CDR3 protein. Of 210,000 or so distinct CDR3 sequences listed, approximately 6.7% are singletons. Germline CDR1 LNHDA, CDR2 SQIVND (reference sequence). The ends were cut back, 5 bases at V and 2 bases at J, with 12 bases in the middle. The CDR3 length is 14 residues. This chain uses TRBV19 with TRBJ2-5; D gene ambiguous. This receptor was obtained from a human donor in good health (CMV status not recorded). Some clones in this sample may be carry-over from other donors' samples. The sample taken for sequencing was PBMCs. CDR3 DNA: TGTGCCAGTAGTCTCTGGGGAAGTCAAGAGACCCAGTACTTC. Translating gives CASSLWGSQETQYF.